The present entry profiles one T cell receptor (beta chain) with its context. Its antigen is not known. This sample stems from a study of cytomegalovirus exposure and HLA in healthy donors. Across the whole study: From 190 million or so T cells, an earlier analysis saw 117 million unique TCR beta sequences. Study-level results: Reports described diagnosis of cytomegalovirus status by the classifier as highly specific and sensitive.

Researchers ran the PCR with 60 Vbeta and 13 Jbeta primers. The method was immunoSEQ multiplex PCR; TCRdb's version includes in-frame clones alone and lacks a portion of them. The repertoire includes about 93,000 clones, approximately 68% of them detected once, and over 5% sits in the top ten. The sample was PBMCs. The receptor was isolated from a boy aged 5-17 years in good health and CMV-seropositive.

Here the CDR3 reads CASSPFSGRAAQYF. Here the CDR3 DNA reads TGTGCCAGCTCACCGTTTAGCGGGAGGGCCGCGCAGTATTTT. V usage is TRBV18 and J usage is TRBJ2-3; 11 nucleotides align to TRBD2. V shed 3 bases, J shed 10 bases, and the junction held 6 bases outside the gene matches. The germline V gene encodes CDR1 KGHSH and CDR2 LQKENI. The CDR3 is 14 amino acids.